Reported below is one T cell receptor (beta chain). The junction differs from germline at one of its ends, possibly a read error. The source of the sample is a study of tumor and adjacent non-tumor tissue in lung cancer. No cell sorting was done before RNA was extracted from the tissue. The V gene's germline CDR1 is MNHNS and CDR2 SASEGT. The CDR3 consists of 15 residues. The library came from three nested PCR rounds adapted from ARM-PCR protocols. TCRdb passed the multiplex PCR reads through MiXCR, listing each CDR3 protein once. The data hold 69,000 or so distinct CDR3 sequences, with roughly 73% observed a single time.

Sequencing was carried out using lung tumor tissue. The rearrangement links TRBV6-1 to TRBJ2-2; the match to TRBD2 covers 9 bases. This receptor was obtained from a man aged 55 to 69 with non-small cell lung cancer. The CDR3 region is CDSSEIAGVKGEMFF. The CDR3 DNA follows: TGTGACAGCAGTGAAATAGCGGGAGTAAAAGGGGAGATGTTTTTT.